This T cell receptor beta chain was sequenced in a study of cytomegalovirus exposure and HLA in healthy donors. Study-level background: In a later analysis, the roughly 120 validation repertoires were reported to have used the same platform as the 666 first-cohort repertoires. Study results and limitations: The study recorded 160 or so TCR beta chains that were cytomegalovirus-associated.

Notes on this clone: Its antigen is currently unknown.

The donors were part of the validation cohort of more than 90 subjects. That cohort was separate from the first cohort, which comprised 670 or so subjects. Clones were read by immunoSEQ multiplex PCR, and TCRdb kept only the in-frame ones, dropping some. The profile shows about 160,000 clones, around 89% of them singletons. Sequenced material: PBMCs. The clonotype originates from a man aged 18 to 30 in good health and CMV-seronegative.

The CDR3, as DNA: TGCGCCAGCAGCTTGGGGGACAGCCTTTATACGCAGTATTTT. Protein product: CASSLGDSLYTQYF. The gene calls are TRBV5-1 and TRBJ2-3; 7 positions match TRBD1. J lost 7 bases, V lost 0 bases, and 5 bases had no gene match. The CDR3 is 14 residues long. The germline CDR1 and CDR2 sequences are SGHRS and YFSETQ.